Listed here is a single T cell receptor (beta chain). Its target is not known. These data are taken from a study of OX40 agonist ivuxolimab in advanced cancers. At the level of the study: Males comprised around 80% of the group, whose mean age was about 62 years (range about 23 to 80).

Study outcomes and limitations: Expanded clones tended on average to be more numerous among CD8+ T cells than CD4+.

Patients were excluded for autoimmune disease history or systemic immunosuppression. Samples of blood were obtained at baseline, on cycle 4 day 1, and on cycle 7 day 1. Sequencing was performed with immunoSEQ multiplex PCR; in TCRdb, only in-frame clones are kept and a portion is missing. Of 60,000 to 80,000 clones in the sample, 84% were seen once. Germline V gene lookup returns CDR1 SGDLS and CDR2 YYNGEE. CDR3 length equals 17 residues. The V and J ends lost 2 bases and 3 bases, in that order; junction bases with no gene match: 10. J is TRBJ1-2 and V is TRBV9, with 10 nucleotides matching TRBD1. The input for sequencing was CD4+ or CD8+ T cells sorted from blood, taken in a trial of the OX40 agonist ivuxolimab. The sequence was obtained from an adult with an advanced solid tumor such as melanoma, head and neck, liver or kidney cancer. Here the CDR3 DNA reads TGTGCCAGCAGCGTCCGGGACAGGGGCCCCAAAGACTATGGCTACACCTTC. Protein sequence: CASSVRDRGPKDYGYTF.